This T cell receptor (beta chain) was recovered during a study of CD8 T cells in ankylosing spondylitis. Notes on the study in general: For ankylosing spondylitis blood, a TCR beta motif of seven to nine highly homologous variants appeared characteristic. With a CD8+ phenotype, disease-linked clones were relatively rare in peripheral blood.

Trimming removed 3 bases from V and 6 bases from J; junction bases left unmatched: 8. Germline V lookup: CDR1 SNHLY, CDR2 FYNNEI. This CDR3 comprises 15 residues. This clonotype was counted only a few times. Its antigen is still unknown. Quantitative 5'-RACE with molecular barcodes produced the TCR beta libraries. TCRdb used MiXCR to reprocess the 5' RACE reads, holding one entry per CDR3 protein. The table shows some 130,000 distinct CDR3 sequences, with 8% to 9% occurring only once. The chain uses TRBV2 and TRBJ2-1, with TRBD1 matching over 7 bases. The sequenced sample was synovial fluid, either unsorted or a sorted T cell fraction (not recorded which). The sequence came from a male donor with ankylosing spondylitis. The CDR3: CASSERRQGSNEQFF. CDR3 DNA sequence: TGTGCCAGCAGTGAGAGGCGACAGGGATCCAATGAGCAGTTCTTC.